This TCR beta chain was sequenced for a study of blood T cell repertoires in COVID-19. The CDR3 has 16 residues. J lost 1 base, V lost 4 bases, and 9 bases had no gene match. The germline gives CDR1 MNHNY, CDR2 SVGAGI (reference sequence). Here immunoSEQ multiplex PCR was the method, and the copy in TCRdb shows in-frame clones only, minus some. The profile shows around 450,000 clones, roughly nine tenths of them singletons. V is TRBV6-6 and J is TRBJ2-5; 7 bases line up with TRBD1. Material for sequencing was PBMCs or T cells enriched from blood (not recorded which). This receptor was taken from a woman between 18 and 29 years old who had recovered from COVID-19. CDR3 protein: CASSSQGVLTQETQYF. CDR3 nucleotide sequence: TGTGCCAGCAGTTCGCAGGGGGTACTAACCCAAGAGACCCAGTACTTC.